This is a list of T cell receptor beta chains from one sample in a study of OX40 agonist ivuxolimab in advanced cancers. Assay: immunoSEQ multiplex PCR; the TCRdb copy retains only in-frame clones and omits some. The top ten hold 11% to 15% of the sample, which has 50,000 to 60,000 clones, around 85% seen once. This sample comprised CD4+ or CD8+ T cells sorted from blood, obtained in a trial of the OX40 agonist ivuxolimab. These receptors originate from an adult with an advanced solid tumor such as melanoma, head and neck, liver or kidney cancer. Each CDR3 is given with its conserved first and last residue. The order of the fields is clone size, D gene, J gene, V gene, CDR3 DNA, CDR3 protein. A D gene is named only where the DNA matches it firmly. Clone size appears in some rows only: once, few, many, or a class for an expanded clone.

NA NA TRBJ2-4 TRBV6-5 TGTGCCAGCAGTTACTTGGGTTCGGTAAACATTCAGTACTTC CASSYLGSVNIQYF
NA TRBD1 TRBJ2-5 TRBV6-5 TGTGCCAGCACCCCCGGGACAGGGGTACTCGAGACCCAGTACTTC CASTPGTGVLETQYF
NA NA TRBJ2-7 TRBV30 TGTGCCTGGAGTGCCGGGACTGCCTACGAGCAGTACTTC CAWSAGTAYEQYF
NA TRBD1 TRBJ2-2 TRBV27 TGTGCCAGCAGTTTATTAGGACAGGGGAACACCGGGGAGCTGTTTTTT CASSLLGQGNTGELFF
NA NA TRBJ1-4 TRBV6-1 TGTGCCAGCAGTGAAGGAGTAGGTTTATCCTCAACTAATGAAAAACTGTTTTTT CASSEGVGLSSTNEKLFF
NA NA TRBJ1-4 TRBV2 TGTGCCAGCAGCATGATTGCAACTAATGAAAAACTGTTTTTT CASSMIATNEKLFF
NA NA TRBJ1-2 TRBV5-1 TGCGCCAGCAGCTTGGTAGGGGCAGAGGGCTACACCTTC CASSLVGAEGYTF
NA NA TRBJ1-1 TRBV30 TGTGCCTGGAGTTTGGGACAATGGAGCACTGAAGCTTTCTTT CAWSLGQWSTEAFF
NA NA TRBJ2-7 TRBV6-5 TGTGCCAGCAGTTACTCACTAGAAGAGGTTAACGAGCAGTACTTC CASSYSLEEVNEQYF
NA NA TRBJ2-7 TRBV30 TGTGCCTGGAGGGACCCGGGGACCTACGAGCAGTACTTC CAWRDPGTYEQYF
NA TRBD1 TRBJ1-1 TRBV6-1 TGTGCCAGCAGTGCCCACGGGACAGGGAACACTGAAGCTTTCTTT CASSAHGTGNTEAFF
NA NA TRBJ2-1 TRBV4-3 TGCGCCAGCAGCCAAGATTCTGCCTCAGAGAGCTCCTACAATGAGCAGTTCTTC CASSQDSASESSYNEQFF
NA NA TRBJ2-7 TRBV5-4 TGTGCCAGCAGTACCGGGACGAGAGACTACGAGCAGTACTTC CASSTGTRDYEQYF
NA NA TRBJ1-3 TRBV5-6 TGTGCCAGCAGCTTCTTCCGACAGACCCTAGGGGCCATATATTTT CASSFFRQTLGAIYF
NA NA TRBJ1-6 TRBV7-2 TGTGCCAGCAGCTTAGAGGGGCCCACCTATAATTCACCCCTCCACTTT CASSLEGPTYNSPLHF
NA NA TRBJ2-7 TRBV7-6 TGTGCCAGCAGCTTAGGTGGATTCTACGAGCAGTACTTC CASSLGGFYEQYF
NA NA TRBJ1-2 TRBV7-2 TGTGCCAGCAGCTCCTCTTGGCAGCCGGGATATGGCTACACCTTC CASSSSWQPGYGYTF
NA TRBD1 TRBJ1-1 TRBV5-1 TGCGCCAGCAGCTCCCTGGACAGGGTCGACACTGAAGCTTTCTTT CASSSLDRVDTEAFF
once NA TRBJ2-7 TRBV4-1 TGCGCCAGCAGCCAGGGGGGTGGGTCCTACGAGCAGTACTTC CASSQGGGSYEQYF
NA NA TRBJ1-1 TRBV6-5 TGTGCCAGCAGTTACGAGAAACAGGGGAACACTGAAGCTTTCTTT CASSYEKQGNTEAFF
NA NA TRBJ1-4 TRBV29-1 TGCAGCGTTGAAGATTTGCCTGAAAAACTGTTTTTT CSVEDLPEKLFF
NA NA TRBJ2-7 TRBV6-6 TGTGCCAGCAGTTACTCCCTGACCGGGGAGCAGTACTTC CASSYSLTGEQYF
NA NA TRBJ2-1 TRBV27 TGTGCCAGCAGTTCAAGGCTCAATGAGCAGTTCTTC CASSSRLNEQFF
NA TRBD2 TRBJ2-2 TRBV4-3 TGCGCCAGCAGCCCCTCTAGCGGACTCACCGGGGAGCTGTTTTTT CASSPSSGLTGELFF
NA NA TRBJ1-6 TRBV5-4 TGTGCCAGCAGCTTCCACGGCTCCTATAATTCACCCCTCCACTTT CASSFHGSYNSPLHF
NA NA TRBJ1-4 TRBV10-3 TGTGCCACGCTCCCAGGGACACCCAACTTCTCACCTAATGAAAAACTGTTTTTT CATLPGTPNFSPNEKLFF
NA NA TRBJ2-7 TRBV6-1 TGTGCCAGCAGTGAAGCCCAATTGCCTAGCGCGGTCGAGGAGCAGTACTTC CASSEAQLPSAVEEQYF
NA TRBD1 TRBJ1-1 TRBV7-8 TGTGCCAGCAGCCCCAGGGACAGGGGACCTGAAGCTTTCTTT CASSPRDRGPEAFF
once TRBD2 TRBJ2-3 TRBV4-2 TGTGCCAGCAGCCCCCTGAATAGCGGGGGGCCGGATACGCAGTATTTT CASSPLNSGGPDTQYF
NA NA TRBJ2-1 TRBV4-2 TGTGCCAGCAGCCAAGAGGGGACGGAGCAGTTCTTC CASSQEGTEQFF
NA TRBD2 TRBJ2-3 TRBV13 TGTGCCAGCAGCCTCGGGCGGGGGGGGCCGACAGATACACAGTATTTT CASSLGRGGPTDTQYF
NA NA TRBJ2-5 TRBV27 TGTGCCAGTAAAAATACAGGAGGAGAGACCCAGTACTTC CASKNTGGETQYF
once NA TRBJ1-4 TRBV6-1 TGTGCCAGCAGTGATTTCGAGGAAAAACTGTTTTTT CASSDFEEKLFF
NA TRBD2 TRBJ2-3 TRBV7-8 TGTGCCAGCAGCCCCCCGGGACTAAGCACAGATACGCAGTATTTT CASSPPGLSTDTQYF
NA NA TRBJ2-1 TRBV5-1 TGCGCCAGCAGCTTGGCCTCTAGGGCAGCGTACAATGAGCAGTTCTTC CASSLASRAAYNEQFF
few NA TRBJ2-5 TRBV21-1 TGTGCCAGCAGCAAAAGGGGGACCCAGTACTTC CASSKRGTQYF
NA NA TRBJ1-2 TRBV19 TGTGCCGCATTCTCGTCAGTTAACTATGGCTACACCTTC CAAFSSVNYGYTF
NA TRBD1 TRBJ2-3 TRBV15 TGTGCCACCAGCAGAGATGGACAGGGCACAGATACGCAGTATTTT CATSRDGQGTDTQYF
NA NA TRBJ2-2 TRBV6-5 TGTGCCAGCAGTACAGGGTCCCCCGGGGAGCTGTTTTTT CASSTGSPGELFF
medium-sized TRBD1 TRBJ2-5 TRBV5-1 TGCGCCAGCACCTCGGACAGGGGGCGACGAGAGACCCAGTACTTC CASTSDRGRRETQYF
NA TRBD2 TRBJ2-1 TRBV6-5 TGTGCCAGCAGTGCTAGCGGGGGGTATGAGCAGTTCTTC CASSASGGYEQFF
NA NA TRBJ2-7 TRBV19 TGTGCCAGTAGCCGGGACCCAAGGTCAGAGCAGTACTTC CASSRDPRSEQYF
NA NA TRBJ2-2 TRBV2 TGTGCCAGCTTCACCGGGGAGCTGTTTTTT CASFTGELFF
NA TRBD2 TRBJ2-2 TRBV7-3 TGTGCCAGCAGCCCTCTTTCGGGGGAGGGCCGGCCCGGGGAGCTGTTTTTT CASSPLSGEGRPGELFF
NA NA TRBJ1-2 TRBV7-9 TGTGCCAGCAGCTTAGGGGACGGCGAGGTGGGAGGCTACACCTTC CASSLGDGEVGGYTF
NA NA TRBJ1-1 TRBV19 TGTGCCACCTTTTCGGGGGCTGAAGCTTTCTTT CATFSGAEAFF
NA TRBD1 TRBJ2-2 TRBV11-1 TGTGCCAGCAGCTTAGCCCGCAGGGGGCCGAACACCGGGGAGCTGTTTTTT CASSLARRGPNTGELFF
NA NA TRBJ2-3 TRBV11-2 TGTGCCAGCAGCCCGGGCAGTCCCAGCATGGCGCAGTATTTT CASSPGSPSMAQYF
NA TRBD1 TRBJ2-7 TRBV5-6 TGTGCCAGCAGCCTTACAGGGACAGGGAACGAGCAGTACTTC CASSLTGTGNEQYF
NA NA TRBJ2-7 TRBV30 TGTGCCTGGAGTGTATCCACCTACGAGCAGTACTTC CAWSVSTYEQYF
NA NA TRBJ2-1 TRBV7-2 TGTGCCAGCAGCTTAAGCTTCTACAATGAGCAGTTCTTC CASSLSFYNEQFF